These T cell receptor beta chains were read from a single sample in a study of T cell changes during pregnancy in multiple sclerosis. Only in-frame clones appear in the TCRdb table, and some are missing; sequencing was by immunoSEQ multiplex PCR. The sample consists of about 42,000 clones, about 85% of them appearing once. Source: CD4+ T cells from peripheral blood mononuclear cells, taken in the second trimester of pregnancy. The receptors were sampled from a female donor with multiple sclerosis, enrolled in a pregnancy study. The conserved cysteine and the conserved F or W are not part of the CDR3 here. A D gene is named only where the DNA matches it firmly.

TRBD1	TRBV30	AWSVLGQYT
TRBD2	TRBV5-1	ASSSSPTSGEETQY
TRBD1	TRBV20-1	SAGGAWSQH
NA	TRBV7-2	ASSLISGRGPDTQY
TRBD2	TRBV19	ASSIAGGTPGETQY
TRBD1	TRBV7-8	ASSGRGQGYGYT
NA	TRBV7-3	ASSLKDCYNEQF
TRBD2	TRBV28	ASSYPGGVEQY
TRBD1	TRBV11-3	ASSYRTGAYNEQF
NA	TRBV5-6	ASSLGQMNTEAF
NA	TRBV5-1	ASSTDSGNTIY
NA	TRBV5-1	ASSLAGAGNTIY
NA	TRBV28	ASSTRETQY
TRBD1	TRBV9	ASSARDRGNYEQY
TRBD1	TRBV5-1	ASSSDRAETQY
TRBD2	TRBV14	ASSQDSFGGSKSLQF
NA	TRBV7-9	ASSFGGAGPFTDTQY
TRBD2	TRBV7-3	ASSRSGGRDTQY
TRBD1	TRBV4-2	ASSRTGGTGELF
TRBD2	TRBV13	ASSLVLAGVNEQF
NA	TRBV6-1	ASLKPLKTYEQY
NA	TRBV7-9	ASSPFTAVNTGELF
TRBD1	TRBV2	ASRVPGTGGGEQF
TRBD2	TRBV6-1	ASNLAGVPGELF
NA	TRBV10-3	AISEAGPYGYT
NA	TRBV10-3	AISGRELNTEAF
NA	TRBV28	ASSLGPGRFNSNQPQH
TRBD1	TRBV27	ARGTVPSSHNEQF
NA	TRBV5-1	ASSLVGFTDTQY
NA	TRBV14	ASSQQGSSYNEQF
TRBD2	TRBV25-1	ASSEALAGVNEQF
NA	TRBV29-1	SVETDINSGANVLT
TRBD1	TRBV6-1	ASSEWAPTGTAENSPLH
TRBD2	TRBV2	ASSKPKSGTSGSIYEQY
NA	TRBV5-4	ASSLYSVSPNEQY
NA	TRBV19	ASSITGSYEQY
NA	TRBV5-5	ASSFSIIHTDTQY
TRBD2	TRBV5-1	ASRGEAGANVLT
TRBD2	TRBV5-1	ASSPGLAGGPYEQY